This T cell receptor (beta chain) was sequenced for a study of shared clonotypes between healthy human individuals. Study results and limitations: With a few donors compared, around 5% of naive CD4 clonotypes were shared.

Positive CCR7 selection of CD45RO-negative cells yielded the naive CD8 cells, and terminally differentiated effector memory CD45RA+ cells were excluded. Sorted subsets were amplified in replicate PCRs using around 0.2 ug DNA, 32,000 or so T cell genomes. The data were produced by immunoSEQ multiplex PCR, yet TCRdb's version contains in-frame clones alone and is incomplete. Of under 600,000 clones listed, more than 95% are singletons. On this clone: Its antigen is not identified.

Germline V CDR1 and CDR2: MNHEY, SMNVEV (reference sequence). There are 15 residues in the CDR3. V lost 6 bases and J lost 6; bases outside the gene matches: 12. The chain combines TRBV27 with TRBJ2-7, with TRBD2 matching 9 bases. Sequenced material: naive CD8+ T cells sorted from blood. The receptor comes from a man under 40 in good health. CDR3 in amino acids: CASSLYGTSSFEQYF. In DNA, the CDR3 is TGTGCCAGCAGCCTATACGGGACTAGCTCTTTCGAGCAGTACTTC.